The T cell receptor beta chain described here comes from a study of T cells expressing NK-cell markers. Study background: CD3+CD56+NKG2C+, CD3+CD56+NKG2C- and CD3+CD56-NKG2C+ T cells, once sorted, supplied the TCR beta repertoires. Seven sequenced donors out of eight were HCMV-seropositive, one seronegative. Study-wide results and caveats: The study found dominant NKG2C+ clonotypes at about 1.0-7.0% of CD8+ T cells in over 5 donors.

This CDR3 is built from 12 residues. Germline CDR1 reads SNHLY; CDR2 reads FYNNEI. Worth noting for this clonotype: Its antigen remains unknown.

TCR beta libraries carry UMIs added by 5'RACE template switching. From the 5' RACE reads, TCRdb lists one entry per CDR3 protein and no DNA. The listing contains some 410,000 distinct CDR3 sequences. The clonotype comes from a woman between 18 and 75 years old in good health. The V gene is TRBV2, the J gene TRBJ2-3; TCRdb proposes TRBD1, but this gene call is untestable without DNA. Sequencing input: blood T cells: a sorted CD56 or NKG2C T cell subset, CD4+ or CD8+ T cells, or bulk PBMC T cells (not recorded which). The CDR3 protein is CASRKRADTQYF.